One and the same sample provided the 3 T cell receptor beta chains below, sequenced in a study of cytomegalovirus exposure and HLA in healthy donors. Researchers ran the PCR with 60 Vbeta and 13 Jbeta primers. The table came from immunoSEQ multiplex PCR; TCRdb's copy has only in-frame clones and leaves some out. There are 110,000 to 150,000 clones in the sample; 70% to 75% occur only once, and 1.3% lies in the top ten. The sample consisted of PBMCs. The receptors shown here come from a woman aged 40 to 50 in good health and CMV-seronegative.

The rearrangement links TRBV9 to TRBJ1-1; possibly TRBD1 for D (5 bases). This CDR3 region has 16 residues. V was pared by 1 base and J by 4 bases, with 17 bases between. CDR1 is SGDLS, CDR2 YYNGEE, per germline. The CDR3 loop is CASSVSTRDLVTEAFF. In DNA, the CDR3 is TGTGCCAGCAGCGTAAGTACCAGGGACTTGGTCACTGAAGCTTTCTTT.

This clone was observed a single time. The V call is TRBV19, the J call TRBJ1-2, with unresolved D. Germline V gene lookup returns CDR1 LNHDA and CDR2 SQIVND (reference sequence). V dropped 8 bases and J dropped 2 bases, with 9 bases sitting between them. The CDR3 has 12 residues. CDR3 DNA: TGTGCCAGTGCACCAGGAAACTATGGCTACACCTTC. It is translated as CASAPGNYGYTF.

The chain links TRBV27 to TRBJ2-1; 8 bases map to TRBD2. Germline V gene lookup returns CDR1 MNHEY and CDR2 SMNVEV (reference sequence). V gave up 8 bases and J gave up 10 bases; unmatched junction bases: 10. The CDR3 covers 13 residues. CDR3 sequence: CASLAAGVGEQFF. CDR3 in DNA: TGTGCCAGCCTAGCAGCGGGGGTAGGAGAGCAGTTCTTC.